Listed here is a single T cell receptor beta chain. The antigen remains undetermined. An end of the junction does not agree with germline; a read error may underlie this. The record originates from a study of blood T cells in healthy people across ages. Study-level findings and limits: The fall in TCR beta diversity per million T cells was roughly linear with age. Higher diversity, along with more naive CD4+ cells, distinguished long-lived donors from aged donors.

Together with a sample-barcoded 5' primer, a J-beta primer mix was included in a second PCR lasting roughly 6 to 12 cycles. Each cDNA was tagged by a template-switch adaptor containing 12 random nucleotides. TCRdb recomputed calls from the 5' RACE reads with MiXCR, one row per CDR3 protein. This sample has about 1.6 million distinct CDR3 sequences, with about 35% found just once. This CDR3 spans 15 amino acids. Looked up from germline, CDR1 is MNHEY and CDR2 is SMNVEV (reference sequence). The TCR comes from a young woman in good health. The chain uses TRBV27 and TRBJ2-7; 7 bases fit TRBD1. The sample comprised blood. CDR3 amino acids: CASSLTTGSSYGQYF. CDR3 nucleotides: TGTGCCAGCAGTTTGACGACAGGGAGCTCCTACGGGCAGTACTTC.